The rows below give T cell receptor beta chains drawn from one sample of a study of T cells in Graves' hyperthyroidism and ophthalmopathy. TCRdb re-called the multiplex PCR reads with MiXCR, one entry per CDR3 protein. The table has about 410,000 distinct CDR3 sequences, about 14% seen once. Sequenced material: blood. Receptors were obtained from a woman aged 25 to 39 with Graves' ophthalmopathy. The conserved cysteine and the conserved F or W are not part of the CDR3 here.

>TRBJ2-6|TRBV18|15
ASSPVGGSSGANVLT
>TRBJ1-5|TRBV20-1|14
SARVQGWLSNQPQH
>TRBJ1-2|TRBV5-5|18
ASSLAPDSTPNKANYGYT
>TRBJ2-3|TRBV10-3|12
AISGDSPTDTQY
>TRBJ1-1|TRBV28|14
ASSLQTGRMNTEAF
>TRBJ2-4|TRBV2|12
ATGTGGIKNIQY
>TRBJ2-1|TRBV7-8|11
ASSSGLLIEQF
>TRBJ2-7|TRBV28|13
ASTIGGRQNYEQY
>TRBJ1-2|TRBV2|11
ASRANGMGGYT
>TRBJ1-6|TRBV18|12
ASSLTPGESPLH
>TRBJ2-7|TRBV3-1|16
ASSPVLAGALSSYEQY
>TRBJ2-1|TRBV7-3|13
ASSLTPTGGDEQF
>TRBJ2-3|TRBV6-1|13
ASTAGFGDTDTQY
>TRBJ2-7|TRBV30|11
AWSSGSTYEQY
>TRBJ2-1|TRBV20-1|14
SARATSGRDGNEQF
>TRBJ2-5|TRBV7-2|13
ASSNWTSGEETQY
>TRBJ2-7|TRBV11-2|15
ASSLEEGRVRTYEQY
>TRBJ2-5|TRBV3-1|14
ASRLAGGRVLETQY
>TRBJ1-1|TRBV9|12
ASSVGAGGSYAF
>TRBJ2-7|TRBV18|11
ASSPSQGDEQY
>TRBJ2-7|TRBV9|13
ASSVGVAPANEQY
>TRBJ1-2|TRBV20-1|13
SARRDSRPSYGYT
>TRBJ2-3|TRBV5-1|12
ASSLGQRLDTQY
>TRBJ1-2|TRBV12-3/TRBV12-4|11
ASRPGGRYGYT
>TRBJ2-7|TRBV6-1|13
ASSPGTSATYEQY
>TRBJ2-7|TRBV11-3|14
ASSTRQAPPPYEQY
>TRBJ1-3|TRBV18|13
ASSPVHSSGNTIY
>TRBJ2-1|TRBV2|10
ASGGRYNEQF
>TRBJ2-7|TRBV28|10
ASSTATYEQY